The clone carrying this T cell receptor (beta chain) was seen repeatedly, ten times or more. No antigen is known for it. Germline V lookup: CDR1 SGDLS, CDR2 YYNGEE. The CDR3 runs 14 residues. V shed 3 bases and J 4 bases; nucleotides not matched to a gene: 6. Diagnostic conclusions were grounded in clinical symptoms, serum thyroxine, TRAb, thyroid ultrasound and orbital computed tomography. This entry belongs to a study of Graves' ophthalmopathy and Graves' hyperthyroidism. Overall study findings and caveats: Blood also harbored most expanded thyroid clonotypes above 0.001 frequency.

Researchers took RNA transcripts and amplified TCR beta CDR3 regions from them. The first round was an RT-PCR with HTBI primers, and the second round was a multiplex PCR. TCRdb reanalysed the multiplex PCR reads using MiXCR and keeps one entry per CDR3 protein. Of over a million distinct CDR3 sequences detected, roughly 35% appear once; the ten largest clones hold roughly 10%. This chain joins TRBV9 and TRBJ1-2; 7 bases are a match to TRBD1. The TCR originated in an adult man with Graves' hyperthyroidism. Source material: peripheral blood or thyroid tissue (not recorded which). This CDR3 is CASSATGVGYGYTF. The CDR3 DNA reads as TGTGCCAGCAGCGCAACAGGGGTCGGCTATGGCTACACCTTC.